Reported below is one T cell receptor (beta chain). Its matching antigen is unknown. The junction shows a germline mismatch at one end, possibly a read error. This CDR3 contains 16 residues. CDR1 is SSHAT and CDR2 is FNYEAQ in the germline V gene (reference sequence). Positive magnetic bead selection separated CD4+ and CD8+ cells, and flow cytometry confirmed purity. This sample was included in a study of somatic mutations in cytotoxic T cells in rheumatoid arthritis. TCRdb's table, derived via immunoSEQ multiplex PCR, lists solely in-frame clones and lacks some. The sample lists about 19,000 clones, roughly four fifths occurring once. Regarding the study as a whole: The study found that the largest CD8+ clone exceeded 20% of CD8+ cells in about an eighth of the roughly 65 patients.

The sequence derives from an adult with rheumatoid arthritis. This chain joins TRBV7-7 and TRBJ2-7; no clear D gene. Material: CD8+ T cells sorted from blood. CDR3 region: CASSLVSPEVGYEQYF. Here the CDR3 DNA reads TGTGCTAGCAGCTTAGTCTCGCCAGAGGTTGGGTACGAGCAGTACTTC.